Listed below are T cell receptor beta chains from one sample, sequenced in a study of regulatory T cells in long-lasting Graves disease. From the multiplex PCR reads, TCRdb called clonotypes with MiXCR, one entry per CDR3 protein. This sample yields about 400,000 distinct CDR3 sequences, of which around 16% are seen a single time; 20% to 25% belongs to the top ten. These data were likewise used in another study, on T cells in Graves' hyperthyroidism and ophthalmopathy.

Sequenced material: peripheral blood mononuclear cells (PBMCs), taken at new diagnosis, from a patient treated with antithyroid drugs. These receptors were collected from a woman between 18 and 29 years old with Graves disease. Both conserved end residues are part of each CDR3. A D gene is named only where the DNA matches it firmly. Not all rows give a size; the values are once, few, many and, for expanded clones, a class.

>few|TRBV7-3|TRBJ2-2|TRBD2|16
TGTGCCAGCAGCTTATCTAGCGGGGGGGCCCCCGGGGAGCTGTTTTTT
CASSLSSGGAPGELFF
>many|TRBV7-9|TRBJ2-3|TRBD2|15
TGTGCCAGCAGCGGCCTAGCGGGAGTGGAGGATACGCAGTATTTT
CASSGLAGVEDTQYF
>NA|TRBV3-1|TRBJ2-5|NA|15
TGTGCCAGCAGCCTAAGTTGGTCGGCACAAGAGACCCAGTACTTC
CASSLSWSAQETQYF
>many|TRBV2|TRBJ1-1|NA|14
TGTGCCAGCAGGCCGACAGGATCGGACACTGAAGCTTTCTTT
CASRPTGSDTEAFF
>few|TRBV6-1|TRBJ2-5|NA|12
TGTGCCAGCCAATCACCCCCGAAGACCCAGTGCTTC
CASQSPPKTQCF
>many|TRBV28|TRBJ2-5|TRBD1|16
TGTGCCAGCAGTTTATCCCGGACAGGGGGTTCGGAGACCCAGTACTTC
CASSLSRTGGSETQYF
>many|TRBV28|TRBJ1-2|TRBD1|15
TGTGCCAGCTTGGAGTTGGGACAGGAGGACTATGGCTACACCTTC
CASLELGQEDYGYTF
>many|TRBV9|TRBJ2-5|NA|15
TGTGCCAGCAGTCCATCTTTCCGGGGACAAGAGACCCAGTACTTC
CASSPSFRGQETQYF
>many|TRBV18|TRBJ2-3|TRBD2|16
TGTGCCAGCTCGCAGACTAGCGGGAGTCCGCATAGTACGCAGTATTTT
CASSQTSGSPHSTQYF
>many|TRBV6-1|TRBJ1-2|TRBD1|14
TGTGCCAGCAGCACGGGACAGGGGCGTCATGGCTACACCTTC
CASSTGQGRHGYTF
>NA|TRBV11-2|TRBJ1-2|TRBD1|14
TGTGCCAGCAGCTTAGACAGGGGGCCGGGCGGCTACACCTTC
CASSLDRGPGGYTF
>many|TRBV2|TRBJ1-5|NA|12
TGTGCCAGCAAAGGGGAGACGGAGCCCCAGCATTTT
CASKGETEPQHF
>NA|TRBV2|TRBJ2-3|TRBD2|16
TGTGCCAGCAGCGGACCTAGCGGGAGGGCCACAGATACGCAGTATTTT
CASSGPSGRATDTQYF
>NA|TRBV6-2/TRBV6-3|TRBJ1-6|NA|14
TGTGCCAGCAGTTACGGGGAGGCTAATTCACCCCTCCACTTT
CASSYGEANSPLHF
>many|TRBV3-1|TRBJ2-5|NA|14
TGTGCCAGCAGCCGCCCAAGTGAGCAAGAGACCCAGTACTTC
CASSRPSEQETQYF
>many|TRBV5-6|TRBJ2-7|NA|11
TGTGCCAGCAGCTTTAACTCCGAGCAGTACTTC
CASSFNSEQYF
>few|TRBV5-5|TRBJ1-6|NA|15
TGTGCCAGCAGCTTGGGGGGATCACACGGTAGTCCCCTCCACTTT
CASSLGGSHGSPLHF